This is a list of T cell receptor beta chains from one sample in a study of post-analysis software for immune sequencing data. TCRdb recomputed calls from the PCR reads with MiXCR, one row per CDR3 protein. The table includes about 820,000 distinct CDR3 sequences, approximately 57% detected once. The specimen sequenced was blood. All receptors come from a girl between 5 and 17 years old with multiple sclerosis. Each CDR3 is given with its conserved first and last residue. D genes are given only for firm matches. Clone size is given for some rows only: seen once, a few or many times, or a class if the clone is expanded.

TGTGCCAGCGTCCGGGGCAACAATGAGCAGTTCTTC	CASVRGNNEQFF	.	TRBV12-3/TRBV12-4	TRBJ2-1	.
TGTGCCAGCAGCTTATCCCAGGTCACCTATGGCTACACCTTC	CASSLSQVTYGYTF	.	TRBV7-9	TRBJ1-2	.
TGTGCCAGCAGCGCGTTATACCCCGGGACCCTGCGAGATACGCAGTATTTT	CASSALYPGTLRDTQYF	few	TRBV9	TRBJ2-3	.
TGTGCCATCAGGCACAATGGCAGGGAAGAGACCCAGTACTTC	CAIRHNGREETQYF	few	TRBV10-3	TRBJ2-5	.
TGTGCCAGCCTCGGGGCAGGGCATCAAGAGACCCAGTACTTC	CASLGAGHQETQYF	.	TRBV7-9	TRBJ2-5	.
TGCAGCGTTGAAACGGTGTCGGCGGGCTACGAGCAGTACTTC	CSVETVSAGYEQYF	.	TRBV29-1	TRBJ2-7	.
TGTGCCAGCAGCCAACTGACTAGCGGGCCCTCCTTCTCTACAGATACGCAGTATTTT	CASSQLTSGPSFSTDTQYF	.	TRBV7-9	TRBJ2-3	TRBD2
TGCAGTGCTAGACGGGGTCCGCGTGGCCCTGAGACAGGCTACACCTTC	CSARRGPRGPETGYTF	.	TRBV20-1	TRBJ1-2	.
TGCAGCGCCTCCTCGGTGGTCTCACAAGGGGAGCAGTTCTTC	CSASSVVSQGEQFF	.	TRBV29-1	TRBJ2-1	.
TGCAGCGTTGTAAGCGGGACAACCTACGAGCAGTACTTC	CSVVSGTTYEQYF	once	TRBV29-1	TRBJ2-7	.
TGTGCCAGCAGTGTCGACAGGTTAGAGACCCAGTACTTC	CASSVDRLETQYF	.	TRBV2	TRBJ2-5	.
TGTGCCAGCAGCTTAAGTTGGACCTCAGTGGAGACGCAGTATTTT	CASSLSWTSVETQYF	.	TRBV7-3	TRBJ2-3	.
TGCGCCAGCAGCTTGGGGAAGTCTAATCACGAGCAGTACTTC	CASSLGKSNHEQYF	few	TRBV5-1	TRBJ2-7	.
TGCGCCAGCAGCCAAGTAGCCGGCAGCGGACTATACTACGAGCAGTACTTC	CASSQVAGSGLYYEQYF	.	TRBV4-1	TRBJ2-7	.
TGCGCCAGCAGCCTAGTGGGGGCGGGGTACCAAGAGACCCAGTACTTC	CASSLVGAGYQETQYF	.	TRBV4-1	TRBJ2-5	.